This TCR beta chain was captured by sequencing in a study of blood T cell repertoires in COVID-19. Assay: immunoSEQ multiplex PCR; the TCRdb copy retains only in-frame clones and omits some. The sample yields over 90,000 clones, around two thirds seen once. This receptor was identified in a man aged 70 or older with COVID-19, enrolled during active disease. Material for sequencing was peripheral blood.

The CDR3 region has the DNA TGTGCCAGCAGCTACGGGACAGTTCTTTATGGCTACACCTTC. Its translation: CASSYGTVLYGYTF. This chain joins TRBV5-6 and TRBJ1-2; TRBD1 aligns across 7 bases. The CDR3 length is 14 residues. V gave up 3 bases and J gave up 5 bases; unmatched junction bases: 7. Germline lookup yields CDR1 SGHDT and CDR2 YYEEEE. Based on the CDR3 plus reference TRBV5-6 and TRBJ1-2, the full variable domain is DAGVTQSPTHLIKTRGQQVTLRCSPKSGHDTVSWYQQALGQGPQFIFQYYEEEERQRGNFPDRFSGHQFPNYSSELNVNALLLGDSALYLCASSYGTVLYGYTFGSGTRLTVV.